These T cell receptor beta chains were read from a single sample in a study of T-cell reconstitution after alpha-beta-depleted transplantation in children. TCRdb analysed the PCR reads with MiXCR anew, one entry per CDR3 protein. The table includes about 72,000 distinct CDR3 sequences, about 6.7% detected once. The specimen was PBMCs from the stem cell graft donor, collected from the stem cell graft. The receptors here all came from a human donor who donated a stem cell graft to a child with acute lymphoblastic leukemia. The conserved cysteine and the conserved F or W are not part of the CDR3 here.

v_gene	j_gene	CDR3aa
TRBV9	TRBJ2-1	ASSASSGSSYNEQF
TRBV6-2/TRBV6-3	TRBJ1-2	ASSYSWIQGTCYT
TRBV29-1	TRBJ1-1	SVGQGEGAF
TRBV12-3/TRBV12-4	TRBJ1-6	ASSLYGGPYNSPLH
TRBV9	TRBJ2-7	ASSPYDTNYEQY
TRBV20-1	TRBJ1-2	SASLGAPGYT
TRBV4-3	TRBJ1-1	ASSPQGINTEAF
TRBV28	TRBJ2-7	ASSNQYEQY
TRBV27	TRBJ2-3	ASRPGTLSTDTQY
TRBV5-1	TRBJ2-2	ASSLANLANGELF
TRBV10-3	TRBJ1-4	APLRAGGEKLF